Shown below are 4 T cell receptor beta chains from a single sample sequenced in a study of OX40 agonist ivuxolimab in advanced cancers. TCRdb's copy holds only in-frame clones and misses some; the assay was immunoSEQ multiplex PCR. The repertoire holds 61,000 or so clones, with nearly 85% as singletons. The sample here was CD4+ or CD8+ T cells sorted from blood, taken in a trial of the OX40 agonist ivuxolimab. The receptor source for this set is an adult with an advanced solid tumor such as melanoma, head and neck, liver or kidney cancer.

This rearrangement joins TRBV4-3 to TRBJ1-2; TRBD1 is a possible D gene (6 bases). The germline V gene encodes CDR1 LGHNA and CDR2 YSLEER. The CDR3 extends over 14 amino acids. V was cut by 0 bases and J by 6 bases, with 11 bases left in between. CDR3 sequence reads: CASSQDNRVDGYTF. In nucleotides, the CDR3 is TGCGCCAGCAGCCAAGATAACAGGGTGGATGGCTACACCTTC.

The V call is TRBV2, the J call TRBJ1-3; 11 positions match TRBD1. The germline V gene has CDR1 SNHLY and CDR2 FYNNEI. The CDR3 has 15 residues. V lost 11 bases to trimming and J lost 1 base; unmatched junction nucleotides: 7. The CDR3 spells CAGRTGGASGNTIYF. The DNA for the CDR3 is TGTGCCGGACGGACAGGGGGCGCGTCTGGAAACACCATATATTTT.

This CDR3 is CASSPGPRNYGYTF. CDR3 nucleotide sequence: TGTGCCAGCAGCCCCGGGCCCCGGAACTATGGCTACACCTTC. The J gene is TRBJ1-2, the V gene TRBV5-4; no clear D. The V end was cut by 4 bases, the J end by 2 bases, with 12 bases between. There are 14 residues in the CDR3. From germline, CDR1 is SGHNT and CDR2 YYREEE (reference sequence).

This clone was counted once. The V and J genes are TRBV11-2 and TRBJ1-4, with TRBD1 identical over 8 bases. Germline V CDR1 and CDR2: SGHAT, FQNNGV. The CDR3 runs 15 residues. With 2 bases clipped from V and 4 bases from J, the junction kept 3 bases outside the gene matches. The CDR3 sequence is CASSLQGAGNEKLFF. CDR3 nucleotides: TGTGCCAGCAGCTTACAGGGGGCGGGTAATGAAAAACTGTTTTTT.